One sample yielded the 22 T cell receptor beta chains listed below, sequenced in a study of shared clonotypes between healthy human individuals. The repertoire was sequenced with immunoSEQ multiplex PCR; TCRdb's copy has only in-frame clones and lacks some. The table has some 980,000 clones, approximately 80% seen once. Input material: memory CD4+ T cells sorted from blood. Subset of the sample: CD45RA-negative fraction. All receptors come from a man younger than 35 in good health.

The genes are TRBV9 and TRBJ2-7; 7 bases fit TRBD2. CDR1 and CDR2 (germline): SGDLS, YYNGEE. This CDR3 spans 13 amino acids. V shed 2 bases and J 2 bases; nucleotides not matched to a gene: 1. CDR3 in DNA: TGTGCCAGCAGCGTGGGAGGGACCTACGAGCAGTACTTC. It is translated as CASSVGGTYEQYF.

The V gene is TRBV10-3, the J gene TRBJ1-3; D is possibly TRBD1 (5 bases). The germline V gene has CDR1 ENHRY and CDR2 SYGVKD. Trimming cost V 4 bases and J 0 bases, with 13 bases left between them. This CDR3 comprises 16 residues. In DNA form, the CDR3 reads TGTGCCATCAGTGTTGGAGACAGAGGCTCTGGAAACACCATATATTTT. Its protein is CAISVGDRGSGNTIYF.

The CDR3 is CASSIRQDLYGYTF. CDR3 nucleotides: TGTGCCAGCAGTATACGACAGGATCTGTATGGCTACACCTTC. The chain uses TRBV27 and TRBJ1-2, with D possibly matching TRBD1 (6 bases). CDR3 size: 14 residues. The germline CDR1 and CDR2 sequences are MNHEY and SMNVEV (reference sequence). V was trimmed by 5 bases and J by 5 bases, leaving 15 bases between them.

The chain couples TRBV12-5 to TRBJ2-1, with 10 nucleotides matching TRBD1. This CDR3 comprises 14 residues. The germline CDR1 and CDR2 sequences are LGHNT and FRNRAP. J gave up 5 bases and V 4 bases, and 2 bases lay outside the gene matches. The CDR3 is CASGSGTGDNEQFF. Here the CDR3 DNA reads TGTGCTAGTGGTTCCGGGACAGGGGACAATGAGCAGTTCTTC.

This clone showed up just once. The V gene is TRBV19, the J gene TRBJ2-4; perhaps TRBD2 as D (6 bases). The CDR3 runs to 18 residues. V dropped 5 bases and J dropped 0 bases, with 20 bases sitting between them. Germline V gene data show CDR1 as LNHDA and CDR2 as SQIVND (reference sequence). The DNA for the CDR3 is TGTGCCAGTAGTCTCGGGACGGGGGAAATACTAGCCAAAAACATTCAGTACTTC. Residues: CASSLGTGEILAKNIQYF.

The CDR3 DNA reads as TGTGCCAGCAGCTCCATAAGGAGGGACAGGGAATTCGAGACCCAGTACTTC. Its translation: CASSSIRRDREFETQYF. V usage is TRBV11-2 and J usage is TRBJ2-5, with 9 bases aligning to TRBD1. V was pared by 4 bases and J by 5 bases, with 14 bases of the junction left unmatched. The germline CDR1 and CDR2 sequences are SGHAT and FQNNGV. This CDR3 is 17 amino acids long.

The genes are TRBV7-2 and TRBJ2-3, with 13 positions matching TRBD2. The CDR3 spans 16 residues. Looked up from germline, CDR1 is SGHTA and CDR2 is FQGNSA. V shed 4 bases, J shed 5 bases, and the junction held 6 bases outside the gene matches. The CDR3 is CASSSGLAGVRDTQYF. The CDR3 nucleotides read TGTGCCAGCAGCTCCGGACTAGCGGGAGTAAGAGATACGCAGTATTTT.

V and J are TRBV7-9 and TRBJ2-1, with D maybe TRBD2 (6 bases). The CDR3 contains 18 residues. V was shortened by 3 bases and J by 8 bases, with 26 bases between the two germline ends. Germline values: CDR1 SEHNR, CDR2 FQNEAQ (reference sequence). The CDR3 reads CASSFGAGTSVFGDEQFF. Written as DNA, the CDR3 is TGTGCCAGCAGCTTTGGGGCTGGGACTTCAGTGTTCGGGGATGAGCAGTTCTTC.

The rearrangement joins TRBV19 to TRBJ1-5; D possibly corresponds to TRBD1 (6 bases). With 5 bases removed from V and 8 bases from J, the gap between germline ends came to 22 bases. Germline V gives CDR1 LNHDA, CDR2 SQIVND (reference sequence). The CDR3 runs to 16 residues. The CDR3 region is CASSPLGRGELEPQHF. CDR3 nucleotides: TGTGCCAGTAGTCCCTTGGGCAGGGGCGAATTGGAGCCCCAGCATTTT.

This clone was counted a single time. The V and J genes are TRBV4-1 and TRBJ2-1, with a possible D match to TRBD1 (6 bases). Germline loops: CDR1 MGHRA, CDR2 YSYEKL. The CDR3 covers 15 residues. Trimming shortened V by 1 base and J by 8 bases, and 15 bases separated the two germline ends. This chain's CDR3 is CASSQAGQNSHEQFF. The CDR3 coding sequence is TGCGCCAGCAGCCAAGCCGGACAGAATTCGCATGAGCAGTTCTTC.

V gene TRBV9 combines with J gene TRBJ2-3, with TRBD2 identical over 16 bases. Per germline, CDR1 SGDLS and CDR2 YYNGEE. The CDR3 runs 19 residues. V gave up 4 bases and J gave up 4 bases; unmatched junction bases: 12. CDR3 in DNA: TGTGCCAGCAGCTCGGGGACTAGCGGGAGGGCCAGCTTGGCAGATACGCAGTATTTT. Its translation is CASSSGTSGRASLADTQYF.

This clone was seen a handful of times. The sample holds other DNA sequences that translate to the same CDR3. The chain links TRBV2 to TRBJ2-2; 7 bases fit TRBD1. With V trimmed by 8 bases and J by 1 base, 1 base remained unmatched. The germline gives CDR1 SNHLY, CDR2 FYNNEI. This CDR3 is 13 amino acids long. The CDR3 region has the DNA TGTGCCAGCCAGGGGGAGAACACCGGGGAGCTGTTTTTT. It specifies CASQGENTGELFF.

This chain links TRBV19 with TRBJ1-5, with TRBD1 identical over 9 bases. V shed 6 bases, J shed 2 bases, and the junction held 5 bases outside the gene matches. Per germline, CDR1 LNHDA and CDR2 SQIVND (reference sequence). The CDR3 length is 15 residues. The chain's CDR3 is CASSTDRGRNQPQHF. The CDR3 bases are TGTGCCAGTAGCACGGACAGGGGCCGCAATCAGCCCCAGCATTTT. The full variable domain, in which reference TRBV19 and TRBJ1-5 provide the parts outside the CDR3, is DGGITQSPKYLFRKEGQNVTLSCEQNLNHDAMYWYRQDPGQGLRLIYYSQIVNDFQKGDIAEGYSVSREKKESFPLTVTSAQKNPTAFYLCASSTDRGRNQPQHFGDGTRLSIL.

The V call is TRBV7-6, the J call TRBJ1-2; 9 bases line up with TRBD1. Germline CDR1 and CDR2: SGHVS and FNYEAQ. Trimming cost V 2 bases and J 5 bases; bases outside gene matches: 6. CDR3 size: 15 residues. CDR3: CASSLNQGTGYGYTF. CDR3 DNA sequence: TGTGCCAGCAGCTTAAATCAAGGGACAGGGTATGGCTACACCTTC.

J is TRBJ1-4 and V is TRBV5-3; D unresolved. TRBV5-3 has ORF status, its function being uncertain. This CDR3 is built from 12 residues. Trimming pared 4 bases from V and 15 bases from J, leaving 16 bases between. As DNA, the CDR3 is TGTGCCAGAAGCGTAGGTGGGTTCGGATTGTTTTTT. It specifies CARSVGGFGLFF.

The sample holds a few counts of this clone. The CDR3 nucleotides read TGTGCCAGCAGCTCAAAGACAGGGTCAACGGCCCAGTACTTC. It encodes CASSSKTGSTAQYF. The chain links TRBV5-6 to TRBJ2-5, with 7 bases identical to TRBD1. The CDR3 consists of 14 residues. V was pared by 3 bases and J by 9 bases, with 11 bases of the junction left unmatched. Per germline, CDR1 SGHDT and CDR2 YYEEEE.

The rearrangement uses TRBV6-6 and TRBJ2-2; 7 bases are shared with TRBD2. CDR1 is MNHNY and CDR2 is SVGAGI in the germline V gene (reference sequence). This CDR3 region has 16 residues. Trimming removed 0 bases from V and 4 bases from J; junction bases left unmatched: 5. The CDR3 reads CASSYSRERGTGELFF. As DNA, the CDR3 is TGTGCCAGCAGTTACTCGCGGGAGAGGGGCACCGGGGAGCTGTTTTTT.

This rearrangement joins TRBV30 to TRBJ2-2; D remains unclear. Germline assignment: CDR1 GTSNPN and CDR2 SVGIG (reference sequence). The CDR3 contains 13 residues. V lost 0 bases, J lost 5 bases, and 7 bases lay in between. In DNA form, the CDR3 reads TGTGCCTGGAGTGTCCTTGCTACCGGGGAGCTGTTTTTT. Translation gives CAWSVLATGELFF.

This clone was detected only a few times. The chain joins TRBV5-1 to TRBJ2-5; D is perhaps TRBD2 (6 bases). The germline V gene encodes CDR1 SGHRS and CDR2 YFSETQ. V was cut by 3 bases and J by 5 bases, with 11 bases left in between. The CDR3 sequence is 13 residues long. This CDR3 reads CASSSGDSETQYF. The CDR3 DNA sequence: TGCGCCAGCAGCTCGGGGGACTCCGAGACCCAGTACTTC.

This clone was seen once. V and J are TRBV23-1 and TRBJ2-1; 10 bases fit TRBD2. TRBV23-1 falls under the ORF class, with uncertain function. V shed 3 bases and J 4 bases; nucleotides not matched to a gene: 9. The length of the CDR3 is 17 residues. The CDR3 is CASSQRGAGGKYNEQFF. The CDR3 coding sequence is TGCGCCAGCAGTCAGAGGGGAGCGGGAGGGAAATACAATGAGCAGTTCTTC.

The chain uses TRBV11-2 and TRBJ2-1, with 10 bases fitting TRBD2. Per the germline V gene, CDR1 is SGHAT and CDR2 is FQNNGV. With 4 bases clipped from V and 3 bases from J, the junction kept 6 bases outside the gene matches. The CDR3 has 16 amino acids. The CDR3 here is CASSSWTSGSYNEQFF. The CDR3 DNA sequence: TGTGCCAGCAGCTCATGGACTAGCGGAAGCTACAATGAGCAGTTCTTC.

The sample holds a few counts of this clone. The rearrangement links TRBV4-3 to TRBJ1-1, with D possibly TRBD1 on 6 matching bases. This CDR3 spans 14 amino acids. Germline values: CDR1 LGHNA, CDR2 YSLEER. V was trimmed by 3 bases and J by 0 bases, leaving 8 bases between them. Written as DNA, the CDR3 is TGCGCCAGCAGCCAGGGACATCTGAACACTGAAGCTTTCTTT. This sequence encodes CASSQGHLNTEAFF.